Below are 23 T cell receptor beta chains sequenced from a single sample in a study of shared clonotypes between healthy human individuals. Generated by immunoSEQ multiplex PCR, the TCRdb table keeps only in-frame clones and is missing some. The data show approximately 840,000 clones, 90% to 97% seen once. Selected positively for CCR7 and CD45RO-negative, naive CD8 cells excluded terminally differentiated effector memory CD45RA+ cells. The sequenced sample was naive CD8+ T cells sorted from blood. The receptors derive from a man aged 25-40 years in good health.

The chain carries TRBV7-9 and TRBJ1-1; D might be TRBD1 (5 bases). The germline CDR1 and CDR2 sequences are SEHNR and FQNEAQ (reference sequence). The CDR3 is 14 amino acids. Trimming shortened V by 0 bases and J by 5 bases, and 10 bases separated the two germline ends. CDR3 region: CASSLAGVGTEAFF. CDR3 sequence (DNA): TGTGCCAGCAGCTTAGCAGGGGTGGGGACTGAAGCTTTCTTT.

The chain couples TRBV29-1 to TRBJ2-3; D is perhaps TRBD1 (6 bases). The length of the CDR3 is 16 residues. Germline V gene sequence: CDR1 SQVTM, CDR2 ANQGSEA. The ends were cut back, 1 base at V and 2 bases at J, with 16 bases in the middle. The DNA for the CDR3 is TGCAGCGTTGAAGGCGGTTCGGGGACATTCACAGATACGCAGTATTTT. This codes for CSVEGGSGTFTDTQYF.

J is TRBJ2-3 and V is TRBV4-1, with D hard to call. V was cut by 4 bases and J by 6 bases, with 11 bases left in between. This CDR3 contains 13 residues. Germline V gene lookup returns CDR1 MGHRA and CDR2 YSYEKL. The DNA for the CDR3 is TGCGCCAGCAGCCTAAGTCCCGTGGATACGCAGTATTTT. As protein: CASSLSPVDTQYF.

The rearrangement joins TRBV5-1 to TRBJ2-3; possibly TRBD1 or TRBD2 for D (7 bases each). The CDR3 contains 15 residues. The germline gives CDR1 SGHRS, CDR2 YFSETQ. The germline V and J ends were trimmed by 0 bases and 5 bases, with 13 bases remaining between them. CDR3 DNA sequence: TGCGCCAGCAGCTTGGGGACAGGCGGGGGAGATACGCAGTATTTT. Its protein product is CASSLGTGGGDTQYF.

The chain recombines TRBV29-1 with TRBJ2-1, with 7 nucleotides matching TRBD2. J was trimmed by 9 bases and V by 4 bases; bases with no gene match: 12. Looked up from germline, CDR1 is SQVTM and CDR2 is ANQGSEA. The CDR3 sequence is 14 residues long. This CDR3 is CSVVGLAVASEQFF. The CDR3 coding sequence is TGCAGCGTTGTTGGGCTAGCGGTTGCCAGTGAGCAGTTCTTC.

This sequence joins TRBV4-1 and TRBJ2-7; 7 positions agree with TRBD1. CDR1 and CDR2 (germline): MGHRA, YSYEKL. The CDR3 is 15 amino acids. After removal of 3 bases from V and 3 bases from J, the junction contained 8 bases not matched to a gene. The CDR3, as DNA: TGCGCCAGCAGCCAGATGGGACAGAGTTTCTACGAGCAGTACTTC. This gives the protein CASSQMGQSFYEQYF.

CDR3 residues: CAISTVVNSYNEQFF. Written as DNA, the CDR3 is TGTGCCATCAGTACGGTGGTTAATTCCTACAATGAGCAGTTCTTC. V usage is TRBV10-3 and J usage is TRBJ2-1; no definite D call. Trimming left V 5 bases short and J 1 base short, with 12 bases between. Germline values: CDR1 ENHRY, CDR2 SYGVKD. This CDR3 spans 15 amino acids.

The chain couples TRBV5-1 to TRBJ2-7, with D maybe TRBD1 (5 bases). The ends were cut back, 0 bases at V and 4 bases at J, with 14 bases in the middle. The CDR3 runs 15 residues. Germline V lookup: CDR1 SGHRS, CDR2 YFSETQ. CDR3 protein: CASSLVDSLWYEQYF. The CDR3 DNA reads TGCGCCAGCAGCTTGGTTGACAGCCTTTGGTACGAGCAGTACTTC.

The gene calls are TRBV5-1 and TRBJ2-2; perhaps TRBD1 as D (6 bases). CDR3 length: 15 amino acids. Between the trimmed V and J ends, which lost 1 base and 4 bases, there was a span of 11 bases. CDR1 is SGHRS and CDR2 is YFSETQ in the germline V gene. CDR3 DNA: TGCGCCAGCAGCTTGTTCCAAGGGGGCACCGGGGAGCTGTTTTTT. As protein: CASSLFQGGTGELFF.

The CDR3 region is CASRAGQGSGNTIYF. The CDR3 DNA reads TGTGCCAGCAGGGCGGGACAGGGCTCCGGAAACACCATATATTTT. The rearrangement joins TRBV2 to TRBJ1-3; 9 nucleotides match TRBD1. Germline V gene sequence: CDR1 SNHLY, CDR2 FYNNEI. The length of the CDR3 is 15 residues. With V trimmed by 6 bases and J by 4 bases, 7 bases remained unmatched.

CDR3 region: CASSLVGLPDDNEQFF. The CDR3 DNA sequence: TGTGCCAGCAGCTTAGTTGGTCTACCCGATGACAATGAGCAGTTCTTC. This chain joins TRBV7-9 and TRBJ2-1; D is unresolved. The V gene's germline CDR1 is SEHNR and CDR2 FQNEAQ (reference sequence). The CDR3 covers 16 residues. Trimming left V 1 base short and J 5 bases short, with 15 bases between.

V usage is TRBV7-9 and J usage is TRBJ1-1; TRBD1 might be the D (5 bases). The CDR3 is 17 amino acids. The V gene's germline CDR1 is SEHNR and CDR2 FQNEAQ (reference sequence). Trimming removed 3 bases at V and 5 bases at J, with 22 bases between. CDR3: CASSFPTDLMTGTEAFF. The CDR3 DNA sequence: TGTGCCAGCAGCTTCCCGACAGACCTCATGACGGGGACTGAAGCTTTCTTT.

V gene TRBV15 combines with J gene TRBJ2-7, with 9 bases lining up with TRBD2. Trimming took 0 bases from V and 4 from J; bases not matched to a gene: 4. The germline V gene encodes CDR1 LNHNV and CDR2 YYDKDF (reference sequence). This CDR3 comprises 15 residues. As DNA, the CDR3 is TGTGCCACCAGCAGAGACGCTAGCGGGATATACGAGCAGTACTTC. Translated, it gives CATSRDASGIYEQYF.

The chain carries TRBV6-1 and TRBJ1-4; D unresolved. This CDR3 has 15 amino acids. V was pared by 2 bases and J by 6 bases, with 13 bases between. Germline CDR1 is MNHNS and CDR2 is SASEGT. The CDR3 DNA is TGTGCCAGCAGTGAAACTTTCGACCGCTATGAAAAACTGTTTTTT. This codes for CASSETFDRYEKLFF.

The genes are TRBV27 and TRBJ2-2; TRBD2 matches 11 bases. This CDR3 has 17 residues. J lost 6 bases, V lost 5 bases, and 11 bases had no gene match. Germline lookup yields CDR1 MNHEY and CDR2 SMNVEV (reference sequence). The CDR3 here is CASSEISGRARPGELFF. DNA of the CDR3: TGTGCCAGCAGTGAAATTAGCGGGAGGGCCAGGCCCGGGGAGCTGTTTTTT.

The CDR3 nucleotides are TGTGCCAGCAGCTTAAGGCCAGGAGAAGCTTTCTTT. Amino acid sequence: CASSLRPGEAFF. This chain connects TRBV7-9 to TRBJ1-1; D is undetermined. Germline V CDR1 and CDR2: SEHNR, FQNEAQ (reference sequence). The CDR3 extends over 12 amino acids. Trimming left V 2 bases short and J 8 bases short, with 9 bases between.

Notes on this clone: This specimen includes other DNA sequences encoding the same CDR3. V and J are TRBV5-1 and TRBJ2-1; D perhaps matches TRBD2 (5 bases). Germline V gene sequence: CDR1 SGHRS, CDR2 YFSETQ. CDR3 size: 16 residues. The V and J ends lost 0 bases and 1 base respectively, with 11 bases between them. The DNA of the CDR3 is TGCGCCAGCAGCTTGGCCACGACGGGATCCTACAATGAGCAGTTCTTC. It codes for CASSLATTGSYNEQFF.

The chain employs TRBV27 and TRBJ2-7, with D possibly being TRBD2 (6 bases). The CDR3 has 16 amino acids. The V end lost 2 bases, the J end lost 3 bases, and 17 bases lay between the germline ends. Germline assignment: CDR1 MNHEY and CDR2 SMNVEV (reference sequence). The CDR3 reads CASSLLPGRILYEQYF. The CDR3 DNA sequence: TGTGCCAGCAGTTTACTTCCTGGGAGGATTCTCTACGAGCAGTACTTC.

CDR3 in amino acids: CASSAPVNTEAFF. The DNA for the CDR3 is TGTGCCAGCAGCGCCCCTGTGAACACTGAAGCTTTCTTT. The V gene is TRBV7-2, the J gene TRBJ1-1; D uncertain. This CDR3 is 13 amino acids long. Trimming pared 5 bases from V and 0 bases from J, leaving 7 bases between. Germline CDR1 reads SGHTA; CDR2 reads FQGNSA.

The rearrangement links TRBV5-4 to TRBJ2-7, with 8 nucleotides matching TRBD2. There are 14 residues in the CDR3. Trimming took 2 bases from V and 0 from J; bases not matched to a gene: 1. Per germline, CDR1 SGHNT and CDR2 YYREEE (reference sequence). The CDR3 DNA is TGTGCCAGCAGCTTACTAGCGGACTCCTACGAGCAGTACTTC. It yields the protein CASSLLADSYEQYF.

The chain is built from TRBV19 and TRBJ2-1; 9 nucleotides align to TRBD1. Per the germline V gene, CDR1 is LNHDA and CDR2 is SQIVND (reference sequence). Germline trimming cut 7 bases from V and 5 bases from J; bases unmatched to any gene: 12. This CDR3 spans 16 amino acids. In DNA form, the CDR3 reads TGTGCCAGTACCGCCACCCGGGACAGGGTGAACAATGAGCAGTTCTTC. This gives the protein CASTATRDRVNNEQFF.

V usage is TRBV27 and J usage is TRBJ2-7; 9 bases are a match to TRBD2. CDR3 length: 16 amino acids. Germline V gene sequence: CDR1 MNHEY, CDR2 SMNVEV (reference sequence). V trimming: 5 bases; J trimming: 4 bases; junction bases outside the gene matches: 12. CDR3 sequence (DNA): TGTGCCAGCAGTATGAAGACTAGCGGAGGCGGATACGAGCAGTACTTC. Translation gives CASSMKTSGGGYEQYF.

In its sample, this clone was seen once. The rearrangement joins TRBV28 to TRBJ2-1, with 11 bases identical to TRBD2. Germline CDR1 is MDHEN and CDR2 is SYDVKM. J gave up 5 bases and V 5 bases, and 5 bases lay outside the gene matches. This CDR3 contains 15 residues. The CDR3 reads CASSHGTSGHNEQFF. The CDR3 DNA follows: TGTGCCAGCAGTCACGGGACTAGCGGACACAATGAGCAGTTCTTC.